This T cell receptor (beta chain) was sequenced during a study of T cells in localized non-small cell lung cancer. Study-level results: Uninvolved adjacent lung showed higher T cell clonality than tumor.

Of note for this clone: Its antigen is not known.

From germline, CDR1 is DFQATT and CDR2 SNEGSKA (reference sequence). This CDR3 spans 11 amino acids. V shed 6 bases and J shed 3 bases, with 9 bases lying between them. Only in-frame clones appear in the TCRdb table, and some are missing; sequencing was by immunoSEQ multiplex PCR. Of about 53,000 clones listed, around four fifths are singletons. This receptor was identified in a man aged 40-75 years with stage III lung adenocarcinoma. This material consisted of peripheral blood mononuclear cells, taken before any cancer treatment. This chain links TRBV20-1 with TRBJ2-7; D unresolved. In DNA form, the CDR3 reads TGCAGTGCCGCCATCCTCTACGAGCAGTACTTC. It specifies CSAAILYEQYF.